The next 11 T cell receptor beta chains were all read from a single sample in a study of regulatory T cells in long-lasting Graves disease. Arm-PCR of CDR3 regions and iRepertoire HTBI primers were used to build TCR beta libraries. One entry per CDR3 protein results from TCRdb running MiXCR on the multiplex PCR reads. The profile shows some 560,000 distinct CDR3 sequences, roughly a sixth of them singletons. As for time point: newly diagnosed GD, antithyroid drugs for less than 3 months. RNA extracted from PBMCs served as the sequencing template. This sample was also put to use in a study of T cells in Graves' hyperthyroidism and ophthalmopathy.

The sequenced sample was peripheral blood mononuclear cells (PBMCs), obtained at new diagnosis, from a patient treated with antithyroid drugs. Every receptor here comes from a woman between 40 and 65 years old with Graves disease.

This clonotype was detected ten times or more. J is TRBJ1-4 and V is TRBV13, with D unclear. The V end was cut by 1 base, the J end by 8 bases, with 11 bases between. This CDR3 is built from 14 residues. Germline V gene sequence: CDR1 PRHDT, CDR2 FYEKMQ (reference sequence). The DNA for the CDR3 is TGTGCCAGCAGCTTAGCAACAAGAGGAGAAAAACTGTTTTTT. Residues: CASSLATRGEKLFF.

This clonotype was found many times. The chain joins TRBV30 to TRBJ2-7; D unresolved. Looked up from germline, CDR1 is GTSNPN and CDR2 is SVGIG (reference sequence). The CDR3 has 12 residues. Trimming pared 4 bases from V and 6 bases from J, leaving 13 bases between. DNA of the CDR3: TGTGCCTGGACCAAAACCCCCCTCGAGCAGTACTTC. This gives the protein CAWTKTPLEQYF.

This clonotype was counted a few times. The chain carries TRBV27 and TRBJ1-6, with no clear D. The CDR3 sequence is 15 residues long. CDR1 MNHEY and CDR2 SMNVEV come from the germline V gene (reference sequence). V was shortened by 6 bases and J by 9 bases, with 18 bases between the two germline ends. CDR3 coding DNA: TGTGCCAGCAGCTCTTATCGGTATTTAACTTCACCCCTCCACTTT. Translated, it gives CASSSYRYLTSPLHF.

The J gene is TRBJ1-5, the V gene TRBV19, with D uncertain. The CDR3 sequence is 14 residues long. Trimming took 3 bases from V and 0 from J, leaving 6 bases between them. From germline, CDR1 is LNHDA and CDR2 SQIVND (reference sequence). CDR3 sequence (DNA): TGTGCCAGTAGTATCGGACCTAGCAATCAGCCCCAGCATTTT. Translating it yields CASSIGPSNQPQHF.

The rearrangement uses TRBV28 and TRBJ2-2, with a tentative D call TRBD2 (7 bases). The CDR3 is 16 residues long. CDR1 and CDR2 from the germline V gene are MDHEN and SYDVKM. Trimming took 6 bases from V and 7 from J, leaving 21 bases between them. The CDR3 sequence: CASSLTGRGAVGELFF. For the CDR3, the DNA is TGTGCCAGCAGCCTAACCGGCCGGGGGGCAGTCGGGGAGCTGTTTTTT.

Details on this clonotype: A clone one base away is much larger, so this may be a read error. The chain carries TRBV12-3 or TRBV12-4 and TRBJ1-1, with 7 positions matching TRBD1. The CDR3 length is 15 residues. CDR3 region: CASTLRQGTGTEASF. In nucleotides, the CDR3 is TGTGCCAGCACCTTAAGACAGGGAACGGGCACTGAAGCTTCCTTT.

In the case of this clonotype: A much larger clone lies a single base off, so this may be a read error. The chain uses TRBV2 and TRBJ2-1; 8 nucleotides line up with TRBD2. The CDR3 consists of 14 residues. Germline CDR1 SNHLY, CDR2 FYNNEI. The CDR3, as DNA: TGTGCCAGCATCCTGGCGGGGGGCCGTGGTGAGCGGTTCTTC. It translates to CASILAGGRGERFF.

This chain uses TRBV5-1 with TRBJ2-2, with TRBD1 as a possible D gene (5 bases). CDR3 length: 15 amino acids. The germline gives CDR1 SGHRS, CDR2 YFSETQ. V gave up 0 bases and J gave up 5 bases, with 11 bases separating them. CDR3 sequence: CASSLAGQGTGELFF. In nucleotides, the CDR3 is TGCGCCAGCAGCTTGGCGGGTCAGGGAACCGGGGAGCTGTTTTTT.

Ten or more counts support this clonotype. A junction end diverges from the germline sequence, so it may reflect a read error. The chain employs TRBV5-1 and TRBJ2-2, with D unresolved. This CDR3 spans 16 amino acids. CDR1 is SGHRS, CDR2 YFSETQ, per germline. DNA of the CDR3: TGTGCCAGCAGCTTGGCTGGGCGAGGGAACACCGGGGAGCTGTTTTTT. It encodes CASSLAGRGNTGELFF.

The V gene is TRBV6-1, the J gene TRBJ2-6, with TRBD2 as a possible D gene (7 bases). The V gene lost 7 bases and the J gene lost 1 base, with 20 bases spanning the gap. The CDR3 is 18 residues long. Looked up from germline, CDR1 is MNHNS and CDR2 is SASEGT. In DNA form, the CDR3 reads TGTGCCAGCACTCCCGGGGGCGGGGGCGCGTCTGGGGCCAACGTCCTGACTTTC. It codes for CASTPGGGGASGANVLTF.

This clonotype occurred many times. In nucleotides, the CDR3 is TGTGCCAGCAGCGTAGAGGACAGGGGCCACACAGATACGCAGTATTTT. Amino acids: CASSVEDRGHTDTQYF. The chain has TRBV9 and TRBJ2-3; the match to TRBD1 covers 9 bases. This CDR3 is 16 amino acids long. The V gene's germline CDR1 is SGDLS and CDR2 YYNGEE. V was pared by 0 bases and J by 2 bases, with 4 bases of the junction left unmatched.